Listed below are T cell receptor beta chains from one sample, sequenced in a study of follicular helper T cells after annual influenza vaccination. Sequencing was performed with immunoSEQ multiplex PCR; in TCRdb, only in-frame clones are kept and a portion is missing. The sample records 10,000 or so clones, about 80% being singletons. Sequenced here: CXCR5- memory CD4+ T cells sorted from blood, sampled on the day of influenza vaccination. These receptors all come from an adult who received the influenza vaccine. The CDR3 runs from the conserved cysteine through the conserved F or W. A D gene is named only where the DNA matches it firmly.

V,D,CDR3
TRBV30,NA,CAWSVGSATVGREAFF
TRBV6-1,NA,CASSERAQPSSYEQYF
TRBV30,NA,CAWSPVNEKLFF
TRBV10-3,TRBD1,CAINDRGRNFGYTF
TRBV7-9,TRBD2,CASSSGIRLAGVTEQFF
TRBV6-1,TRBD2,CASTSGGAEGNIQYF
TRBV10-3,TRBD1,CAISATGTGAFGPQHF
TRBV30,NA,CAWSAPRAGNTIYF
TRBV6-4,TRBD2,CASSASGDSYEQYF
TRBV18,TRBD2,CASSPPGLSTDTQYF
TRBV18,NA,CASSPEFRGTEAFF
TRBV25-1,TRBD1,CASSAQGVNQETQYF
TRBV15,NA,CATSRDPGPPQYF
TRBV10-3,NA,CAISESQGLSNQPQHF
TRBV5-8,NA,CASSLLGPFGSYEQYF
TRBV5-1,NA,CASSLAENGELFF
TRBV21-1,NA,CATCPEKLFF
TRBV7-2,NA,CASSQIAFSYNEQFF